What follows are 2 T cell receptor beta chains derived from one specimen sequenced in a study of cytomegalovirus exposure and HLA in healthy donors (dated by TCRdb to 2017 to 2019). Libraries were prepared through the immunoSEQ multiplex PCR assay. For the multiplex PCR, a mixture combining 60 forward primers for TCR Vbeta segments and 13 reverse primers for TCR Jbeta segments was used. TCRdb provides this immuneACCESS table in a form limited to in-frame rearrangements. Some clones are lacking; in checked studies, under half of them reflect an unresolved V gene, and why the rest are absent is not known. This sample has approximately 110,000 clones in its table, and approximately 80% of those were observed once. The ten largest clones capture around 3% of the sample. Material: PBMCs. The receptors stem from a woman aged 18-30 years in good health and CMV-seropositive.

This clone occurred once. The chain employs TRBV5-1 and TRBJ2-3; D possibly corresponds to TRBD2 (5 bases). The V and J ends lost 4 bases and 3 bases respectively, with 9 bases between them. The CDR3 loop spans 13 amino acids. Germline loops: CDR1 SGHRS, CDR2 YFSETQ. Here the CDR3 DNA reads TGCGCCAGCAGCCCGAGGGAGACAGATACGCAGTATTTT. This codes for CASSPRETDTQYF.

This clone occurred once. CDR3 DNA sequence: TGTGCCAGCAGTGAATGGGGGGTAAGGGGAAACACCATATATTTT. This sequence encodes CASSEWGVRGNTIYF. The chain combines TRBV25-1 with TRBJ1-3; a weak D match, TRBD1 (5 bases). V lost 1 base and J lost 4, with 11 bases in between. The CDR3 length is 15 residues. The germline V gene encodes CDR1 MGHDK and CDR2 SYGVNS.